These 23 T cell receptor beta chains were sequenced from one sample in a study of human T cells and chemical hapten exposure. Time point in this sample: patch test 1, 2 weeks after DPC sensitization. Treatment reported: therapeutic diphenylcyclopropenone sensitization with weekly scalp DPC. TCRdb redid the calling of the RACE reads with MiXCR, one entry per CDR3 protein. This sample carries 370,000 or so distinct CDR3 sequences, approximately 5% of them seen once, and the ten largest clones take approximately 2.3%. The sequences come from whole blood, collected in connection with sensitization to the hapten diphenylcyclopropenone (DPC). These receptors all stem from a woman aged 45-59 years with alopecia areata. Some clones in this sample may be carry-over from other donors' samples.

This clonotype was observed a handful of times. The chain carries TRBV21-1 and TRBJ2-7; TRBD2, the D gene given by the table, was not confirmed from the DNA. TRBV21-1 is annotated as a pseudogene. The CDR3 extends over 12 amino acids. As DNA, the CDR3 is TGTGCCTCTAGGGCCCGGCCAGGCGAGCAGTACTTC. Amino acid sequence: CASRARPGEQYF.

This clonotype was counted many times. The V call is TRBV12-3 or TRBV12-4, the J call TRBJ2-3, with D possibly matching TRBD2 (7 bases). Deletions cut 6 bases from V and 2 bases from J, with 18 bases between. This CDR3 has 16 residues. As DNA, the CDR3 is TGTGCCAGCAGAAGGGGGGAGCGGGGTATCACAGATACGCAGTATTTT. This translates into CASRRGERGITDTQYF.

V gene TRBV5-1 combines with J gene TRBJ2-7; D unresolved. Looked up from germline, CDR1 is SGHRS and CDR2 is YFSETQ. Trimming shortened V by 0 bases and J by 5 bases, and 3 bases separated the two germline ends. The CDR3 runs to 11 residues. CDR3 amino acids: CASSLENEQYF. The CDR3 DNA reads TGCGCCAGCAGCTTGGAGAACGAGCAGTACTTC.

This clonotype was seen many times. This chain links TRBV5-5 with TRBJ1-1, with D unresolved. This CDR3 spans 15 amino acids. The germline V and J ends were trimmed by 4 bases and 2 bases, with 15 bases remaining between them. Germline-derived CDR1 and CDR2 are SGHKS and YYEKEE (reference sequence). CDR3 nucleotides: TGTGCCAGCAGCATTGACCCGTCAGCAAACACTGAAGCTTTCTTT. Protein: CASSIDPSANTEAFF. The whole variable domain, remainder taken from reference TRBV5-5 and TRBJ1-1, is DAGVTQSPTHLIKTRGQQVTLRCSPISGHKSVSWYQQVLGQGPQFIFQYYEKEERGRGNFPDRFSARQFPNYSSELNVNALLLGDSALYLCASSIDPSANTEAFFGQGTRLTVV.

The table lists this clonotype with a count of one. This chain links TRBV5-1 with TRBJ1-4; 7 bases map to TRBD1. The CDR3 spans 15 residues. The junction had 11 bases not matched to a gene; V was cut back by 4 bases and J by 8 bases. Germline CDR1 is SGHRS and CDR2 is YFSETQ. The CDR3 bases are TGCGCCAGCAGCGCTGGGACAGCCGATCGGGAAAAACTGTTTTTT. Amino acid sequence: CASSAGTADREKLFF.

The V call is TRBV30, the J call TRBJ2-6, with unresolved D. V was shortened by 7 bases and J by 3 bases, with 13 bases between the two germline ends. The CDR3 totals 14 residues. Looked up from germline, CDR1 is GTSNPN and CDR2 is SVGIG (reference sequence). The CDR3 loop is CAYSTAGGANVLTF. The CDR3 DNA follows: TGTGCCTATTCGACGGCCGGTGGGGCCAACGTCCTGACTTTC.

This clonotype has a count of ten or more. The chain couples TRBV20-1 to TRBJ2-1; D is unclear. CDR1 is DFQATT, CDR2 SNEGSKA, per germline (reference sequence). This CDR3 is 11 amino acids long. Between the trimmed V and J ends, which lost 1 base and 10 bases, there was a span of 8 bases. The CDR3: CSARVAREQFF. The CDR3 DNA is TGCAGTGCTAGAGTCGCTAGGGAGCAGTTCTTC.

This clonotype was counted many times. The rearrangement joins TRBV6-5 to TRBJ2-1, with 7 bases that match TRBD2. The CDR3 contains 17 residues. In germline, CDR1 is MNHEY, CDR2 SVGAGI. V trimming: 0 bases; J trimming: 0 bases; junction bases outside the gene matches: 5. The CDR3 region is CASSYSSGLSSYNEQFF. For the CDR3, the DNA is TGTGCCAGCAGTTACTCGTCGGGACTAAGCTCCTACAATGAGCAGTTCTTC.

This chain uses TRBV6-5 with TRBJ1-1, with no clear D. The CDR3 runs 15 residues. In germline, CDR1 is MNHEY, CDR2 SVGAGI. V lost 6 bases and J lost 0, with 14 bases in between. This CDR3 reads CASRNTVRVNTEAFF. The CDR3 DNA reads TGTGCCAGCAGAAACACCGTCCGGGTGAACACTGAAGCTTTCTTT.

This clonotype was observed at least ten times. The CDR3 region has the DNA TGTGCCACCAGCTCCCTAGGAGGGACAGGGGTTGGTAGAGATTCACCCCTCCACTTT. Translating gives CATSSLGGTGVGRDSPLHF. The chain carries TRBV15 and TRBJ1-6, with 10 bases lining up with TRBD1. V lost 5 bases and J lost 8; bases outside the gene matches: 18. The CDR3 length is 19 residues. CDR1 LNHNV and CDR2 YYDKDF come from the germline V gene (reference sequence).

Only a few counts were recorded for this clonotype. The chain carries TRBV28 and TRBJ2-2, with D perhaps TRBD1 (7 bases). V lost 5 bases, J lost 7 bases, and 20 bases lay in between. The CDR3 is made up of 16 amino acids. Germline CDR1 MDHEN, CDR2 SYDVKM. The chain's CDR3 is CASSPSATGEVGELFF. The CDR3 region has the DNA TGTGCCAGCAGTCCCTCCGCCACAGGGGAGGTCGGGGAGCTGTTTTTT.

This clonotype was seen many times. V is TRBV5-1 and J is TRBJ2-5; 9 bases fit TRBD1. Germline lookup yields CDR1 SGHRS and CDR2 YFSETQ. The J segment lost 4 bases and the V segment lost 4 bases, leaving 8 bases of the junction unmatched. This CDR3 has 15 residues. This CDR3 reads CASSPTGTGLETQYF. The CDR3, as DNA: TGCGCCAGCAGCCCAACCGGGACAGGGTTAGAGACCCAGTACTTC. Full variable domain (rest looked up from reference TRBV5-1 and TRBJ2-5): KAGVTQTPRYLIKTRGQQVTLSCSPISGHRSVSWYQQTPGQGLQFLFEYFSETQRNKGNFPGRFSGRQFSNSRSEMNVSTLELGDSALYLCASSPTGTGLETQYFGPGTRLLVL.

On this clonotype itself: This sequence may be a read error, since a much larger clone differs from it by one base. The CDR3 region is CASSQVGGETKAFF. In DNA form, the CDR3 reads TGTGCCAGCAGCCAAGTGGGGGGAGAGACTAAAGCTTTCTTT. The chain joins TRBV3-1 to TRBJ1-1, with TRBD1 as a possible D gene (5 bases). The CDR3 has 14 residues. Trimming cost V 1 base and J 9 bases, with 15 bases left between them. In germline, CDR1 is LGHDT, CDR2 YNNKEL (reference sequence). The entire variable domain, with the rest obtained from reference TRBV3-1 and TRBJ1-1, is as follows: DTAVSQTPKYLVTQMGNDKSIKCEQNLGHDTMYWYKQDSKKFLKIMFSYNNKELIINETVPNRFSPKSPDKAHLNLHINSLELGDSAVYFCASSQVGGETKAFFGQGTRLTVV.

This clonotype occurred a few times. The chain couples TRBV7-9 to TRBJ1-2; no firm D call. The V gene lost 5 bases and the J gene lost 6 bases, with 13 bases spanning the gap. CDR1 is SEHNR and CDR2 is FQNEAQ in the germline V gene (reference sequence). The CDR3 runs to 13 residues. The CDR3 sequence: CASSPDPANGYTF. The CDR3, as DNA: TGTGCCAGCAGCCCGGACCCAGCCAATGGCTACACCTTC.

This clonotype was recorded many times. The V gene is TRBV20-1, the J gene TRBJ2-3, with D possibly being TRBD1 (5 bases). This CDR3 has 17 amino acids. Per the germline V gene, CDR1 is DFQATT and CDR2 is SNEGSKA (reference sequence). Trimming stripped 0 bases from V and 3 bases from J, with 19 bases between. This chain's CDR3 is CSARDLWAGSVTDTQYF. Here the CDR3 DNA reads TGCAGTGCTAGAGATCTATGGGCAGGGTCCGTTACAGATACGCAGTATTTT.

This clonotype was observed at least ten times. This chain links TRBV3-1 with TRBJ2-2, with D unclear. The CDR3 extends over 13 amino acids. Trimming removed 1 base from V and 7 bases from J, with 7 bases in between. The V gene's germline CDR1 is LGHDT and CDR2 YNNKEL (reference sequence). CDR3 nucleotide sequence: TGTGCCAGCAGCCAAGTTTCTGGCGGGGAGCTGTTTTTT. Its protein is CASSQVSGGELFF.

There are a few counts of this clonotype. This rearrangement joins TRBV6-5 to TRBJ2-1; weak D call: TRBD2 (5 bases). Germline loops: CDR1 MNHEY, CDR2 SVGAGI. The CDR3 contains 15 residues. V lost 2 bases and J 7 bases, leaving 15 bases between the germline ends. The CDR3 nucleotides read TGTGCCAGCAGTTACACCGCAGTCCGGGGAAATGAGCAGTTCTTC. This gives the protein CASSYTAVRGNEQFF.

V and J are TRBV29-1 and TRBJ2-5; perhaps TRBD2 as D (6 bases). V lost 6 bases and J 0 bases, leaving 11 bases between the germline ends. Germline-derived CDR1 and CDR2 are SQVTM and ANQGSEA. CDR3 length: 13 amino acids. The CDR3 here is CSVDRDYQETQYF. For the CDR3, the DNA is TGCAGCGTCGACCGGGACTACCAAGAGACCCAGTACTTC.

This clonotype was seen many times. V gene TRBV29-1 combines with J gene TRBJ2-7, with 9 bases aligning to TRBD1. Germline V CDR1 and CDR2: SQVTM, ANQGSEA. With V trimmed by 6 bases and J by 1 base, 7 bases remained unmatched. CDR3 size: 14 residues. The CDR3 sequence: CSVSAGTGSYEQYF. CDR3 nucleotides: TGCAGCGTGTCGGCGGGGACAGGGTCCTACGAGCAGTACTTC.

This clonotype was seen ten or more times. The rearrangement uses TRBV25-1 and TRBJ2-5; no definite D call. This CDR3 contains 15 residues. Germline CDR1 MGHDK, CDR2 SYGVNS. V was cut by 1 base and J by 4 bases, with 13 bases left in between. The CDR3 region has the DNA TGTGCCAGCAGTGAATCTCCCCGTCTGGGAGAGACCCAGTACTTC. This sequence encodes CASSESPRLGETQYF.

This clonotype was picked up many times. The CDR3 region has the DNA TGCGCCAGCACCGAGGCAGATACGCAGTATTTT. It encodes CASTEADTQYF. V and J are TRBV5-1 and TRBJ2-3; no definite D call. CDR1 and CDR2 (germline): SGHRS, YFSETQ. Trimming took 6 bases from V and 4 from J, leaving 6 bases between them. The CDR3 covers 11 residues.

The sample holds many counts of this clonotype. This sequence joins TRBV5-4 and TRBJ2-2; D perhaps matches TRBD1 (5 bases). V gave up 4 bases and J gave up 5 bases, with 12 bases separating them. CDR1 is SGHNT and CDR2 is YYREEE in the germline V gene (reference sequence). This CDR3 is built from 14 residues. The CDR3 bases are TGTGCCAGCAGCCGGGCAGGGCGAACCGGGGAGCTGTTTTTT. Translated, it gives CASSRAGRTGELFF.

The V and J genes are TRBV7-2 and TRBJ2-3, with a tentative D call TRBD2 (5 bases). CDR3 length: 14 residues. Germline loops: CDR1 SGHTA, CDR2 FQGNSA. The V gene lost 5 bases and the J gene lost 2 bases, with 11 bases spanning the gap. CDR3: CASSRGILTDTQYF. The CDR3 nucleotides are TGTGCCAGCAGCCGGGGAATACTCACAGATACGCAGTATTTT. The variable domain in full, with the rest retrieved from reference TRBV7-2 and TRBJ2-3, is GAGVSQSPSNKVTEKGKDVELRCDPISGHTALYWYRQSLGQGLEFLIYFQGNSAPDKSGLPSDRFSAERTGGSVSTLTIQRTQQEDSAVYLCASSRGILTDTQYFGPGTRLTVL.